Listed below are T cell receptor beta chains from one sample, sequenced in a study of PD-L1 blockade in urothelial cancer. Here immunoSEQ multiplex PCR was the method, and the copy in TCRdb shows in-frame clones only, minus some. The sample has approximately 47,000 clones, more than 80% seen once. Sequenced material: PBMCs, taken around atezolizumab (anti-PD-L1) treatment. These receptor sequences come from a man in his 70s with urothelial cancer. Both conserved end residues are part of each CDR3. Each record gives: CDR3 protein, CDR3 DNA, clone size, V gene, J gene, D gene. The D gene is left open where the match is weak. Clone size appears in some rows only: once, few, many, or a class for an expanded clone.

CDR3 protein: CASSYGTINTGELFF
CDR3 DNA: TGTGCCAGCAGTTACGGGACAATTAACACCGGGGAGCTGTTTTTT
clone size: -
V gene: TRBV6-5
J gene: TRBJ2-2
D gene: -

CDR3 protein: CASRPWTGDEDTQYF
CDR3 DNA: TGTGCCAGCAGGCCGTGGACAGGGGATGAAGATACGCAGTATTTT
clone size: -
V gene: TRBV2
J gene: TRBJ2-3
D gene: TRBD1

CDR3 protein: CASSLSRSVTWNTEAFF
CDR3 DNA: TGTGCCAGCAGTTTATCGAGGAGTGTCACTTGGAACACTGAAGCTTTCTTT
clone size: -
V gene: TRBV27
J gene: TRBJ1-1
D gene: -

CDR3 protein: CASSSTSGYTSTDTQYF
CDR3 DNA: TGTGCCAGCAGTTCGACTAGCGGGTATACTAGCACAGATACGCAGTATTTT
clone size: once
V gene: TRBV28
J gene: TRBJ2-3
D gene: TRBD2

CDR3 protein: CASSPQTGRNEKLFF
CDR3 DNA: TGTGCCAGCTCACCGCAGACAGGGAGGAATGAAAAACTGTTTTTT
clone size: -
V gene: TRBV18
J gene: TRBJ1-4
D gene: TRBD1

CDR3 protein: CASSPDKSSYEQYF
CDR3 DNA: TGTGCCAGTAGTCCGGACAAGAGCTCCTACGAGCAGTACTTC
clone size: -
V gene: TRBV19
J gene: TRBJ2-7
D gene: -

CDR3 protein: CASSKGRQGCNQPQHF
CDR3 DNA: TGTGCCAGCAGCAAAGGTCGGCAGGGGTGCAATCAGCCCCAGCATTTT
clone size: -
V gene: TRBV21-1
J gene: TRBJ1-5
D gene: -

CDR3 protein: CASSPGGTLSYEQYF
CDR3 DNA: TGTGCCAGTAGCCCCGGGGGGACACTCTCCTACGAGCAGTACTTC
clone size: -
V gene: TRBV19
J gene: TRBJ2-7
D gene: -

CDR3 protein: CASSSQGGGTEAFF
CDR3 DNA: TGCGCCAGCAGCTCACAGGGTGGGGGCACTGAAGCTTTCTTT
clone size: -
V gene: TRBV5-1
J gene: TRBJ1-1
D gene: -

CDR3 protein: CASSLIAGETQYF
CDR3 DNA: TGTGCTAGCAGCTTAATTGCCGGGGAGACCCAGTACTTC
clone size: -
V gene: TRBV7-7
J gene: TRBJ2-5
D gene: -

CDR3 protein: CASSDPVAGGTDTQYF
CDR3 DNA: TGTGCCAGCAGCGATCCCGTGGCCGGAGGCACAGATACGCAGTATTTT
clone size: -
V gene: TRBV2
J gene: TRBJ2-3
D gene: -

CDR3 protein: CASSLGSNNEQFF
CDR3 DNA: TGTGCCAGCAGCTTGGGCAGTAACAATGAGCAGTTCTTC
clone size: -
V gene: TRBV5-4
J gene: TRBJ2-1
D gene: -

CDR3 protein: CASSFGNQPQHF
CDR3 DNA: TGTGCCAGCAGTTTCGGTAATCAGCCCCAGCATTTT
clone size: -
V gene: TRBV2
J gene: TRBJ1-5
D gene: -

CDR3 protein: CASSARGGGGTEAFF
CDR3 DNA: TGTGCCAGTAGTGCCCGTGGAGGGGGCGGGACTGAAGCTTTCTTT
clone size: -
V gene: TRBV19
J gene: TRBJ1-1
D gene: TRBD1

CDR3 protein: CASSYSPGEGNTIYF
CDR3 DNA: TGTGCCAGCAGTTACTCGCCAGGGGAAGGAAACACCATATATTTT
clone size: -
V gene: TRBV6-5
J gene: TRBJ1-3
D gene: -

CDR3 protein: CASSFFQGSPNTEAFF
CDR3 DNA: TGCGCCAGCAGCTTCTTTCAGGGGAGCCCAAACACTGAAGCTTTCTTT
clone size: -
V gene: TRBV5-1
J gene: TRBJ1-1
D gene: -

CDR3 protein: CASSGRNTEAFF
CDR3 DNA: TGCGCCAGCAGTGGGAGAAACACTGAAGCTTTCTTT
clone size: -
V gene: TRBV10-2
J gene: TRBJ1-1
D gene: -

CDR3 protein: CASSIAAAQGQFF
CDR3 DNA: TGTGCCAGTAGTATAGCGGCGGCTCAGGGGCAGTTCTTC
clone size: once
V gene: TRBV19
J gene: TRBJ2-1
D gene: -

CDR3 protein: CASWGRDTEAFF
CDR3 DNA: TGTGCCAGCTGGGGGAGGGACACTGAAGCTTTCTTT
clone size: few
V gene: TRBV2
J gene: TRBJ1-1
D gene: -

CDR3 protein: CASSLARLGGASSYEQYF
CDR3 DNA: TGTGCCAGCAGCTTAGCGCGGCTAGGGGGAGCGAGCTCCTACGAGCAGTACTTC
clone size: -
V gene: TRBV7-9
J gene: TRBJ2-7
D gene: -

CDR3 protein: CASSPGTGNTEAFF
CDR3 DNA: TGTGCCAGCTCACCCGGGACAGGGAACACTGAAGCTTTCTTT
clone size: -
V gene: TRBV18
J gene: TRBJ1-1
D gene: TRBD1

CDR3 protein: CASSPDGRGYNEQFF
CDR3 DNA: TGTGCCAGCAGTCCCGACGGGAGAGGGTACAATGAGCAGTTCTTC
clone size: -
V gene: TRBV6-5
J gene: TRBJ2-1
D gene: -

CDR3 protein: CASSLQTDNSWQYF
CDR3 DNA: TGCGCCAGCAGCTTGCAAACGGACAATTCTTGGCAGTACTTC
clone size: -
V gene: TRBV5-1
J gene: TRBJ2-7
D gene: -

CDR3 protein: CASSVGSRGNTEAFF
CDR3 DNA: TGTGCCAGCAGCGTTGGTAGTCGGGGGAACACTGAAGCTTTCTTT
clone size: -
V gene: TRBV2
J gene: TRBJ1-1
D gene: -

CDR3 protein: CASSPTSSYNEQFF
CDR3 DNA: TGTGCCAGCAGCCCTACGAGCTCCTACAATGAGCAGTTCTTC
clone size: -
V gene: TRBV7-2
J gene: TRBJ2-1
D gene: -

CDR3 protein: CASSLGEGGSGNTIYF
CDR3 DNA: TGTGCCAGCAGCTTGGGTGAGGGTGGAAGTGGAAACACCATATATTTT
clone size: few
V gene: TRBV13
J gene: TRBJ1-3
D gene: -

CDR3 protein: CASSLADRGYGYTF
CDR3 DNA: TGTGCCAGCAGCTTAGCGGACAGGGGATATGGCTACACCTTC
clone size: once
V gene: TRBV7-2
J gene: TRBJ1-2
D gene: TRBD1

CDR3 protein: CASSVEPLKETQYF
CDR3 DNA: TGTGCCAGCAGCGTAGAGCCCCTTAAAGAGACCCAGTACTTC
clone size: -
V gene: TRBV9
J gene: TRBJ2-5
D gene: -

CDR3 protein: CASSYTGTGGEQYF
CDR3 DNA: TGTGCCAGCAGCTACACCGGGACAGGGGGCGAGCAGTACTTC
clone size: once
V gene: TRBV7-6
J gene: TRBJ2-7
D gene: TRBD1

CDR3 protein: CASRTGGASYGYTF
CDR3 DNA: TGTGCCAGCAGAACAGGGGGCGCAAGCTATGGCTACACCTTC
clone size: -
V gene: TRBV28
J gene: TRBJ1-2
D gene: TRBD1

CDR3 protein: CASSLGAQMNTEAFF
CDR3 DNA: TGTGCCAGCAGCTTGGGGGCCCAGATGAACACTGAAGCTTTCTTT
clone size: -
V gene: TRBV5-6
J gene: TRBJ1-1
D gene: -

CDR3 protein: CASSFGLAGRGQPQHF
CDR3 DNA: TGTGCCAGCAGCTTCGGACTTGCAGGGAGGGGACAGCCCCAGCATTTT
clone size: -
V gene: TRBV7-2
J gene: TRBJ1-5
D gene: -

CDR3 protein: CASSEAQALKRYF
CDR3 DNA: TGTGCCAGCAGTGAAGCGCAGGCCCTAAAGAGGTACTTC
clone size: -
V gene: TRBV2
J gene: TRBJ2-4
D gene: -

CDR3 protein: CASSTGETQYF
CDR3 DNA: TGTGCCAGCAGTACCGGGGAGACCCAGTACTTC
clone size: -
V gene: TRBV6-5
J gene: TRBJ2-5
D gene: -

CDR3 protein: CASSIRREQFF
CDR3 DNA: TGTGCCAGTAGTATCCGGAGGGAGCAGTTCTTC
clone size: -
V gene: TRBV19
J gene: TRBJ2-1
D gene: -

CDR3 protein: CASRGTGAIYEQYF
CDR3 DNA: TGTGCCAGCAGGGGGACAGGGGCGATCTACGAGCAGTACTTC
clone size: -
V gene: TRBV28
J gene: TRBJ2-7
D gene: TRBD1

CDR3 protein: CASGLDRGSNQPQHF
CDR3 DNA: TGTGCTAGTGGTTTGGACAGGGGTAGCAATCAGCCCCAGCATTTT
clone size: -
V gene: TRBV12-5
J gene: TRBJ1-5
D gene: TRBD1

CDR3 protein: CASSLVAGSPYEQYF
CDR3 DNA: TGCGCCAGCAGCTTGGTAGCGGGATCCCCCTACGAGCAGTACTTC
clone size: -
V gene: TRBV5-1
J gene: TRBJ2-7
D gene: TRBD2

CDR3 protein: CASSSGRGWGPQHF
CDR3 DNA: TGTGCCAGCAGTTCCGGGAGGGGTTGGGGGCCCCAGCATTTT
clone size: -
V gene: TRBV28
J gene: TRBJ1-5
D gene: -

CDR3 protein: CASHLYPGTGSEQYF
CDR3 DNA: TGTGCCAGCCATCTTTACCCCGGGACAGGGAGCGAGCAGTACTTC
clone size: -
V gene: TRBV5-8
J gene: TRBJ2-7
D gene: TRBD1

CDR3 protein: CSVPRGAAGGTEAFF
CDR3 DNA: TGCAGCGTCCCACGCGGTGCGGCAGGGGGAACTGAAGCTTTCTTT
clone size: -
V gene: TRBV29-1
J gene: TRBJ1-1
D gene: TRBD1

CDR3 protein: CASSPPSLYYEQYF
CDR3 DNA: TGTGCCAGCTCACCACCTTCACTATACTACGAGCAGTACTTC
clone size: -
V gene: TRBV18
J gene: TRBJ2-7
D gene: -

CDR3 protein: CASSPRFNPSTDTQYF
CDR3 DNA: TGTGCCAGCAGCCCGCGATTCAACCCTTCAACAGATACGCAGTATTTT
clone size: few
V gene: TRBV11-3
J gene: TRBJ2-3
D gene: -

CDR3 protein: CANSKGLASDTQYF
CDR3 DNA: TGTGCCAACTCCAAGGGACTAGCCTCAGATACGCAGTATTTT
clone size: -
V gene: TRBV2
J gene: TRBJ2-3
D gene: TRBD2

CDR3 protein: CASKVWGRAFF
CDR3 DNA: TGTGCCAGCAAGGTGTGGGGGCGGGCTTTCTTT
clone size: -
V gene: TRBV28
J gene: TRBJ1-1
D gene: -

CDR3 protein: CASSRVEISYNEQFF
CDR3 DNA: TGTGCCAGCAGTCGTGTAGAAATTTCCTACAATGAGCAGTTCTTC
clone size: -
V gene: TRBV28
J gene: TRBJ2-1
D gene: -